This T cell receptor (beta chain) was identified during a study of tumor-infiltrating lymphocytes in primary liver carcinoma. This clonotype has only a few counts. This CDR3 is 16 amino acids long. Trimming removed 0 bases from V and 2 bases from J; junction bases left unmatched: 1. Germline V gives CDR1 SGDLS, CDR2 YYNGEE. From roughly 0.55 ug of total RNA, TCR beta-specific cDNA was reverse-transcribed using a constant-region primer. Employing slightly modified ARM-PCR, three nested multiplex PCR rounds were run, and these gave rise to the TCR beta libraries. The study ran its first two PCR rounds for roughly 10 cycles each, using TRBV1-TRBV30 forward primers and a C-beta reverse primer. MiXCR, run by TCRdb on the multiplex PCR reads, gives a single entry per CDR3 protein. Of about 99,000 distinct CDR3 sequences listed, around two thirds are singletons. Without any cell sorting, roughly 20-33 mg of bulk tissue yielded co-extracted RNA and DNA.

The chain joins TRBV9 to TRBJ2-1, with 11 positions matching TRBD2. The receptor's source is a woman aged 60-70 years with primary liver carcinoma and hepatitis B virus infection. The sequenced material came from liver tumor tissue from sampling region 5. Subset given: tumor region T5, tumor centre. The CDR3 DNA is TGTGCCAGCAGCGTAGCACTAGCGGGAGCCTACAATGAGCAGTTCTTC. It is translated as CASSVALAGAYNEQFF.